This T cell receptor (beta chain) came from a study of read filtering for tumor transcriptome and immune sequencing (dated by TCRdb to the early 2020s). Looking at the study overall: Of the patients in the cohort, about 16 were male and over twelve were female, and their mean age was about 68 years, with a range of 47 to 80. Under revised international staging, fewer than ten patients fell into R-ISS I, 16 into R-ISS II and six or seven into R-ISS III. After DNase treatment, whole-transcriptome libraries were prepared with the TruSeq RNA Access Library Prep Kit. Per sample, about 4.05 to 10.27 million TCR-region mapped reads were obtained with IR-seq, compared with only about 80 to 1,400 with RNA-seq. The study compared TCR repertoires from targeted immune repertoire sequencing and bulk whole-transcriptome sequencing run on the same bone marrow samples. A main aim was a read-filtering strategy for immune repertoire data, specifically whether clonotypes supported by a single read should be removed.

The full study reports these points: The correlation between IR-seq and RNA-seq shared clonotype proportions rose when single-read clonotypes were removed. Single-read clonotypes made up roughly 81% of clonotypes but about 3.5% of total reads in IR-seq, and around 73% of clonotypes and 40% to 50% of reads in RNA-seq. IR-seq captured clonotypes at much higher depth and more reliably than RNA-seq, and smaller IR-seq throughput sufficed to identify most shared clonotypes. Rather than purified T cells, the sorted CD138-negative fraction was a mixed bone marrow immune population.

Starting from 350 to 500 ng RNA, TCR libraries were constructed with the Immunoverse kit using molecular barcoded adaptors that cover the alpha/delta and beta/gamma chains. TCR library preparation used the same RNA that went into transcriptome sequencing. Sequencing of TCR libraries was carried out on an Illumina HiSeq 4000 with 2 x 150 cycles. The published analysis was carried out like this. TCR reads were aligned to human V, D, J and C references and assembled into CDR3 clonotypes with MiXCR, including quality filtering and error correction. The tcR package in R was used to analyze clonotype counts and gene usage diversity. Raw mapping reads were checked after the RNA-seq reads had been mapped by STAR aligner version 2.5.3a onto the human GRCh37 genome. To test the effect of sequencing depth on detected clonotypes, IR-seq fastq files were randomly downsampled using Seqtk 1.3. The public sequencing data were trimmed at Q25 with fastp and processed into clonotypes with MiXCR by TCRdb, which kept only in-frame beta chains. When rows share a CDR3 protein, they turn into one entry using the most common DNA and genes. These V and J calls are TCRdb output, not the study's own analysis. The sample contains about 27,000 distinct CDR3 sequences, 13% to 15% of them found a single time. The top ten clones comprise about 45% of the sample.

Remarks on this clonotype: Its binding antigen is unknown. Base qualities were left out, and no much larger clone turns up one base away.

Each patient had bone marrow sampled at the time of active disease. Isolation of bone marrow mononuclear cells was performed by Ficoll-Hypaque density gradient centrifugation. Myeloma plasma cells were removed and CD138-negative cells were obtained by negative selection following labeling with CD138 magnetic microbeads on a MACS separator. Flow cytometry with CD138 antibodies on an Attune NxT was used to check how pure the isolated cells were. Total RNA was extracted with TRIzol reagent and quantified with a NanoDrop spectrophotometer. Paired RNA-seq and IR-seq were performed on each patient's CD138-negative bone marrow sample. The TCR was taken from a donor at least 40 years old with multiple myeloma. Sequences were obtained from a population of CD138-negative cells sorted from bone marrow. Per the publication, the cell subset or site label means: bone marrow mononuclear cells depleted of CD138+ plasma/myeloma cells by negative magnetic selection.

In nucleotides, the sequence is TGTGCCAGCAGTTACCCAGGAGGAGGGACTCCGGGTACGCAGTATTTT. Protein translation: CASSYPGGGTPGTQYF. Here the chain combines TRBV6-5 and TRBJ2-3, with TRBD2 perhaps the D gene, on 6 matching bases. The cysteine opens and the phenylalanine closes a CDR3 of 16 amino acids. The CDR3 DNA has 48 bases and is translated from base 1. Via the germline V gene, CDR1 is MNHEY and CDR2 SVGAGI. V is pared back by 2 bases and J by 8 bases, with 20 bases lying between the germline termini.